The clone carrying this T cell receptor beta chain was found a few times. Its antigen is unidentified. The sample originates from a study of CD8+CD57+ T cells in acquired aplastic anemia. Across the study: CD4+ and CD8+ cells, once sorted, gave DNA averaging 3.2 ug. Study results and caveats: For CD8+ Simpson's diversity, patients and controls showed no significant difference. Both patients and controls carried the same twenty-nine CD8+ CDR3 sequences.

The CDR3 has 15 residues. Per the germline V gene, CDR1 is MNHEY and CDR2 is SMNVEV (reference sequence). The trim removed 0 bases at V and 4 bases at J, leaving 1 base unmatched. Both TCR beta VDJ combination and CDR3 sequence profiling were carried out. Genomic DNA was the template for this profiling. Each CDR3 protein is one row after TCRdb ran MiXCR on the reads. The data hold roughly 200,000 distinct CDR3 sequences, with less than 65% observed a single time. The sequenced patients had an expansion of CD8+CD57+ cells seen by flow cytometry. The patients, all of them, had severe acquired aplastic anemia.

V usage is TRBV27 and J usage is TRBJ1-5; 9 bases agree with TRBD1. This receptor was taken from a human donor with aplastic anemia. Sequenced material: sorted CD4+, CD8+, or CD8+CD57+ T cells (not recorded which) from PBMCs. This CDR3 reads CASSLSGTGNQPQHF. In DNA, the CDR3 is TGTGCCAGCAGTTTATCCGGGACAGGGAATCAGCCCCAGCATTTT.